Sequencing of this T cell receptor (beta chain) was carried out in a study of response to subunit inactivated influenza vaccine. TCRdb processed the RT-PCR reads anew with MiXCR; each CDR3 protein has one entry. The sample contains about 500,000 distinct CDR3 sequences, 16% of which appear only once. Concerning this clonotype itself: Its antigen remains unknown.

Study-wide results and caveats: Few new T cells, the authors suggested, are recruited by each seasonal influenza vaccination.

V was pared by 8 bases and J by 5 bases, with 8 bases of the junction left unmatched. CDR1 and CDR2 (germline): MNHEY, SVGEGT. This CDR3 comprises 13 residues. V gene TRBV6-2 or TRBV6-3 combines with J gene TRBJ2-5; 7 bases are shared with TRBD2. The source was CD4+ T cells sorted from PBMCs, collected around 25 months after vaccination. The receptor was derived from a man between 50 and 70 years old who received an inactivated influenza vaccine. CDR3 nucleotides: TGTGCCAGCCAGAGCGGGGCCCTTGAGACCCAGTACTTC. Residues: CASQSGALETQYF.